This record covers a single TCR beta chain. Its antigen is unidentified. TCRdb's copy holds only in-frame clones and misses some; the assay was immunoSEQ multiplex PCR. Altogether some 3,000 clones are present, under 95% being singletons, with the ten largest covering just under 4.5%. These data originate in a study of T cells in lung cancer brain metastases. The CDR3 runs 15 residues. Germline CDR1 LNHDA, CDR2 SQIVND (reference sequence). The V end was cut by 2 bases, the J end by 3 bases, with 10 bases between. Study-wide points: Fragmented FFPE DNA may have left the infiltrating repertoire incompletely captured.

The gene calls are TRBV19 and TRBJ2-2, with D unclear. This TCR came from a woman in her fifties or sixties with non-small cell lung cancer. The sample taken for sequencing was tumor tissue from the primary lung tumor. In nucleotides, the CDR3 is TGTGCCAGTAGTATAATACAGCATTACACCGGGGAGCTGTTTTTT. Its protein product is CASSIIQHYTGELFF.